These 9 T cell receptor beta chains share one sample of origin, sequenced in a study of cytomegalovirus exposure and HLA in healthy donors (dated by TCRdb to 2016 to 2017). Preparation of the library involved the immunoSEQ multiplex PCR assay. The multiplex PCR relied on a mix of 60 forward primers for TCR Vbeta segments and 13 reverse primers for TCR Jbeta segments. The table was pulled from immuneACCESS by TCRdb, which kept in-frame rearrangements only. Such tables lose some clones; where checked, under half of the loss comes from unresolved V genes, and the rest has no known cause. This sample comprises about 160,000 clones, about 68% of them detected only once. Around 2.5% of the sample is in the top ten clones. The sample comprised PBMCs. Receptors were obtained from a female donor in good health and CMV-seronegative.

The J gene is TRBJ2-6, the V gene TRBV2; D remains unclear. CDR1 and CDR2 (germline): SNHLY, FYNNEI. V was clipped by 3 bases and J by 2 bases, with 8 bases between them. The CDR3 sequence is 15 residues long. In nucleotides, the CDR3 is TGTGCCAGCAGTGAGAGGAGTACTGGGGCCAACGTCCTGACTTTC. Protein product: CASSERSTGANVLTF.

CDR3 protein: CASSGGQGEKHF. The CDR3 nucleotides read TGTGCCAGCTCGGGGGGACAGGGAGAAAAGCATTTT. The chain carries TRBV18 and TRBJ1-5; 9 nucleotides agree with TRBD1. The CDR3 runs 12 residues. After removal of 6 bases from V and 14 bases from J, the junction contained 8 bases not matched to a gene. CDR1 and CDR2 from the germline V gene are KGHSH and LQKENI.

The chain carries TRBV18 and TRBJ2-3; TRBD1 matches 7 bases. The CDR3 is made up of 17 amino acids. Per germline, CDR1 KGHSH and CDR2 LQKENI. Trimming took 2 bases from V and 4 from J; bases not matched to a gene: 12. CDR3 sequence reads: CASSPEGAIVYSDTQYF. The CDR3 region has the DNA TGTGCCAGCTCACCAGAGGGGGCTATTGTCTATTCAGATACGCAGTATTTT.

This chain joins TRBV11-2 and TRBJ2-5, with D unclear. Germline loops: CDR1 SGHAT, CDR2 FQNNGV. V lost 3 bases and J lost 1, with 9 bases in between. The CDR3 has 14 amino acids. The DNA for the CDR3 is TGTGCCAGCAGCTTTGGGCCCGCCCAAGAGACCCAGTACTTC. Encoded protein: CASSFGPAQETQYF.

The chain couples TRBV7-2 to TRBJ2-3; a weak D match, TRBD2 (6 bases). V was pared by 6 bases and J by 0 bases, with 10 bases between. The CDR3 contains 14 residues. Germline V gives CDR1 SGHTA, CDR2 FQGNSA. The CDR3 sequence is CASRTRGSTDTQYF. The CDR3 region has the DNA TGTGCCAGCAGGACACGGGGGAGCACAGATACGCAGTATTTT.

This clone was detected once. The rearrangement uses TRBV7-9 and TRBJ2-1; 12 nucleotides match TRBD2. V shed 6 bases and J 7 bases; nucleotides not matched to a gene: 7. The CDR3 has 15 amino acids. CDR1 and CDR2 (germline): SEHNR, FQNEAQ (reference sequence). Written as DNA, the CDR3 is TGTGCCAGCAGTTCGACTAGCGGGGGCCCTAATGAGCAGTTCTTC. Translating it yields CASSSTSGGPNEQFF. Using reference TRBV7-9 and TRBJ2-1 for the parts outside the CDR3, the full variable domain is DTGVSQNPRHKITKRGQNVTFRCDPISEHNRLYWYRQTLGQGPEFLTYFQNEAQLEKSRLLSDRFSAERPKGSFSTLEIQRTEQGDSAMYLCASSSTSGGPNEQFFGPGTRLTVL.

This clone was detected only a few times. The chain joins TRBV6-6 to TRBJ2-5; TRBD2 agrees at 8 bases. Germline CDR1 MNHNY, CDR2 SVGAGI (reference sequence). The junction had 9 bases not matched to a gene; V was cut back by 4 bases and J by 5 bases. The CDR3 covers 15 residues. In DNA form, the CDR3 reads TGTGCCAGCAGTTTGAACGGGGGGGCTAGGGAGACCCAGTACTTC. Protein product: CASSLNGGARETQYF.

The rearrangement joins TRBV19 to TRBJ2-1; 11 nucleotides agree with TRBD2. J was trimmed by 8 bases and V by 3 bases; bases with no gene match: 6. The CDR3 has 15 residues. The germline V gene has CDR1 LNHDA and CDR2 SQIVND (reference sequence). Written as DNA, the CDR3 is TGTGCCAGTAGTATTTATAGCGGGAGGGCCGATGAGCAGTTCTTC. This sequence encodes CASSIYSGRADEQFF.

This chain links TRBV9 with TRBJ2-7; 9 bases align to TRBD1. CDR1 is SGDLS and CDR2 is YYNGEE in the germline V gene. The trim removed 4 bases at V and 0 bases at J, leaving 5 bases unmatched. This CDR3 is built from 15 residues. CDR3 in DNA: TGTGCCAGCAGCTTAGGACAGGGGTCCTCCTACGAGCAGTACTTC. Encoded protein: CASSLGQGSSYEQYF.